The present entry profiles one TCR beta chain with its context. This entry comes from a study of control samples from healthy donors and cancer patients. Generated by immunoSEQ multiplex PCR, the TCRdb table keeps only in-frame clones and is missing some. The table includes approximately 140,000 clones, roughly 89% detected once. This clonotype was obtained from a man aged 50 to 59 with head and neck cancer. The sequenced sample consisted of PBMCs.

The CDR3 loop is CASSKGDRTGGTNEQFF. The DNA for the CDR3 is TGTGCCAGCAGCAAAGGGGACCGGACCGGCGGTACAAATGAGCAGTTCTTC. The chain recombines TRBV21-1 with TRBJ2-1. TRBV21-1 is shown as a pseudogene. This CDR3 has 17 residues.